This T cell receptor beta chain was identified during a study of shared clonotypes between healthy human individuals. There are 13 residues in the CDR3. Germline CDR1 reads SGHRS; CDR2 reads YFSETQ. V lost 2 bases to trimming and J lost 8 bases, with 11 bases between them. Assay: immunoSEQ multiplex PCR; the TCRdb copy retains only in-frame clones and omits some. This sample has over a million clones, with 70% to 80% found just once. This chain joins TRBV5-1 and TRBJ1-3; no firm D call. Sequenced material: memory CD4+ T cells from PBMCs. Specified subset: CD45RA-negative fraction. The origin of this receptor is a man aged 18 to 29 in good health. Some clones in this sample may be carry-over from other donors' samples. The CDR3, as DNA: TGCGCCAGCAGCTTTCGACCCTGGGACACCATATATTTT. Its translation: CASSFRPWDTIYF.